This is a list of T cell receptor beta chains from one sample in a study of molecular identifiers for immune sequencing clone quantification. TCRdb passed the PCR reads through MiXCR, listing each CDR3 protein once. The table has around 470,000 distinct CDR3 sequences, about 26% seen once. The sample consisted of naive CD8+ T cells from blood, with Jurkat cell RNA spiked in. Receptors originate from a human donor in good health. Some libraries in this study had Jurkat cell RNA spiked in. CDR3s include the opening cysteine and the closing phenylalanine or tryptophan. The D gene is left open where the match is weak. Clone size is not always given. Where it is, it says once, few, many or a class for expanded clones.

CDR3	DNA	J	V	D	size
CSARQGVLNEAFF	TGCAGTGCAAGACAGGGAGTGTTGAATGAAGCTTTCTTT	TRBJ1-1	TRBV20-1	TRBD1	many
CASSLEPLAEPQETQYF	TGTGCCAGCAGCTTAGAACCACTAGCGGAACCCCAAGAGACCCAGTACTTC	TRBJ2-5	TRBV7-6	TRBD2	.
CASSIRAGTDTQYF	TGTGCCAGCTCAATCCGGGCGGGCACAGATACGCAGTATTTT	TRBJ2-3	TRBV21-1	.	.
CASSEGTSGKNTGKLFF	TGTGCCAGCAGCGAGGGGACTAGCGGAAAGAACACCGGGAAGCTGTTTTTT	TRBJ2-2	TRBV9	TRBD2	.
CSVEVRTGDSPYEQYF	TGCAGCGTTGAGGTGCGGACAGGAGACTCACCCTACGAGCAGTACTTC	TRBJ2-7	TRBV29-1	TRBD1	.
CASSQGRWNTQYF	TGTGCCAGCAGTCAGGGAAGGTGGAATACGCAGTATTTT	TRBJ2-3	TRBV6-2/TRBV6-3	.	.
CSAMGLVTDEQYF	TGCAGTGCTATGGGACTAGTTACGGACGAGCAGTACTTC	TRBJ2-7	TRBV20-1	TRBD2	few
CASSERTASNEKLFF	TGTGCCAGCAGTGAACGGACAGCGTCTAATGAAAAACTGTTTTTT	TRBJ1-4	TRBV6-1	.	many
CASSPGLGENEQFF	TGTGCCAGCAGCCCTGGCCTGGGAGAGAATGAGCAGTTCTTC	TRBJ2-1	TRBV7-9	.	many
CASISGNTIYF	TGTGCCAGCATTTCTGGAAACACCATATATTTT	TRBJ1-3	TRBV25-1	.	.
CASSIVGGTTDTQYF	TGTGCCAGTAGTATAGTGGGCGGAACCACAGATACGCAGTATTTT	TRBJ2-3	TRBV19	.	.
CASSMEEGSNQPQHF	TGCGCCAGCAGTATGGAAGAGGGTAGCAATCAGCCCCAGCATTTT	TRBJ1-5	TRBV10-2	.	.
CASSPSGFAYEQYF	TGTGCCAGCAGCCCGTCAGGGTTCGCCTACGAGCAGTACTTC	TRBJ2-7	TRBV11-2	.	few
CSARDMWQPNEKLFF	TGCAGTGCTAGAGATATGTGGCAGCCAAATGAAAAACTGTTTTTT	TRBJ1-4	TRBV20-1	.	.
CASSSRGMQETQYF	TGTGCCAGCAGTTCCCGAGGGATGCAAGAGACCCAGTACTTC	TRBJ2-5	TRBV6-5	.	.
CASSQVWGGEKLFF	TGTGCCAGCAGCCAAGTTTGGGGTGGTGAAAAACTGTTTTTT	TRBJ1-4	TRBV14	.	many
CASSLETGTNTEAFF	TGCGCCAGCAGCTTGGAGACAGGGACAAACACTGAAGCTTTCTTT	TRBJ1-1	TRBV5-1	TRBD1	many
CASSKGGYSYEQYF	TGTGCCAGCAGCAAAGGGGGTTACTCCTACGAGCAGTACTTC	TRBJ2-7	TRBV7-6	.	few
CASSFGAGTYEQYF	TGTGCCAGCAGCTTCGGAGCGGGGACCTACGAGCAGTACTTC	TRBJ2-7	TRBV11-2	TRBD2	.
CASVAGSSYEQYF	TGTGCCAGCGTAGCGGGAAGCTCCTACGAGCAGTACTTC	TRBJ2-7	TRBV28	TRBD2	.
CASSQDPGWGQPQHF	TGCGCCAGCAGCCAAGATCCGGGGTGGGGTCAGCCCCAGCATTTT	TRBJ1-5	TRBV4-3	.	.
CASMGVPDDTQYF	TGTGCCAGCATGGGTGTTCCGGATGATACGCAGTATTTT	TRBJ2-3	TRBV2	.	.
CASSRTGGIQETQYF	TGTGCCAGCTCACGGACAGGGGGGATCCAAGAGACCCAGTACTTC	TRBJ2-5	TRBV18	TRBD1	few
CAPPQSSTEAFF	TGTGCCCCCCCGCAATCGAGCACTGAAGCTTTCTTT	TRBJ1-1	TRBV6-5	.	.
CAGSNDERTQHF	TGTGCCGGCAGCAACGATGAGCGAACCCAGCATTTT	TRBJ1-5	TRBV12-3/TRBV12-4	.	.
CASSRDWGDAEQFF	TGCGCCAGCTCTCGGGACTGGGGGGACGCTGAGCAGTTCTTC	TRBJ2-1	TRBV5-3	.	few
CASSIEKSSYNEQFF	TGTGCCAGCAGCATCGAAAAGAGCTCCTACAATGAGCAGTTCTTC	TRBJ2-1	TRBV7-2	.	many
CASSQEWTGSGEQYF	TGCGCCAGCAGCCAAGAATGGACAGGGAGTGGCGAGCAGTACTTC	TRBJ2-7	TRBV4-1	TRBD1	few
CASSLSGWNSPLHF	TGTGCCAGCAGTTTATCAGGGTGGAATTCACCCCTCCACTTT	TRBJ1-6	TRBV27	.	.
CASSSGDRGFGQPQHF	TGTGCCAGCAGCTCAGGGGACAGGGGATTCGGTCAGCCCCAGCATTTT	TRBJ1-5	TRBV5-6	TRBD1	many
CASGWTGLYEQYF	TGTGCCAGCGGCTGGACAGGGCTCTACGAGCAGTACTTC	TRBJ2-7	TRBV27	TRBD1	few
CASSPRDRRGMYEQYF	TGTGCCAGCTCACCACGGGACAGGAGGGGGATGTACGAGCAGTACTTC	TRBJ2-7	TRBV18	TRBD1	.
CASSQELLAGGMGLFF	TGCGCCAGCAGCCAAGAATTGCTAGCGGGGGGAATGGGGCTGTTCTTC	TRBJ2-1	TRBV4-1	TRBD2	few
CASSGGGAPPAPQYF	TGTGCCAGCAGCGGGGGGGGCGCTCCCCCCGCTCCGCAGTATTTT	TRBJ2-3	TRBV25-1	TRBD2	.
CASSQVGLGAIETQYF	TGCGCCAGCAGCCAAGTCGGTCTAGGGGCCATAGAGACCCAGTACTTC	TRBJ2-5	TRBV4-3	.	few
CASSQQLGLAYEQYF	TGTGCCAGCAGTCAACAACTCGGACTTGCCTACGAGCAGTACTTC	TRBJ2-7	TRBV27	.	.
CASSPQTTSAQETQYF	TGTGCCAGCAGCCCACAGACGACTAGCGCGCAAGAGACCCAGTACTTC	TRBJ2-5	TRBV4-2	TRBD2	few
CASGEQPGGEQYF	TGTGCTAGTGGCGAACAGCCCGGGGGCGAGCAGTACTTC	TRBJ2-7	TRBV12-5	.	many
CASSLTGGKYEQYF	TGTGCCAGCAGCTTAACGGGCGGGAAGTACGAGCAGTACTTC	TRBJ2-7	TRBV7-3	.	.
CAGTQGQGHQPQHF	TGTGCCGGCACCCAAGGACAGGGGCATCAGCCCCAGCATTTT	TRBJ1-5	TRBV7-9	TRBD1	.
CASSLGQGGFGAFF	TGTGCCAGCAGTTTAGGGCAGGGGGGCTTTGGAGCTTTCTTT	TRBJ1-1	TRBV12-3/TRBV12-4	TRBD1	.
CSASGTDSGHTIYF	TGCAGTGCTAGCGGGACGGATAGTGGTCACACCATATATTTT	TRBJ1-3	TRBV20-1	.	many
CASSLYSLSGQFF	TGTGCCAGCAGCTTATACAGCTTGAGTGGGCAGTTCTTC	TRBJ2-1	TRBV7-8	.	.
CATDTEKLFF	TGTGCCACGGACACTGAAAAACTGTTTTTT	TRBJ1-4	TRBV24-1	.	few
CASSSGLALNEQYF	TGTGCCAGCAGCTCGGGACTAGCGCTCAACGAGCAGTACTTC	TRBJ2-7	TRBV5-3	TRBD2	.
CLPGQGNQPQHF	TGTTTACCGGGACAGGGTAATCAGCCCCAGCATTTT	TRBJ1-5	TRBV5-1	TRBD1	.
CASIGLEAGELFF	TGTGCCAGCATCGGACTAGAAGCCGGGGAGCTGTTTTTT	TRBJ2-2	TRBV12-3/TRBV12-4	TRBD2	once
CSARDLYRGGQPQHF	TGCAGTGCTAGAGATCTGTACAGGGGGGGACAGCCCCAGCATTTT	TRBJ1-5	TRBV20-1	TRBD1	few
CASSLDDFTDTQYF	TGTGCCAGCAGCTTAGATGACTTCACAGATACGCAGTATTTT	TRBJ2-3	TRBV7-2	.	many
CASSFVVLAGGPRGNTQYF	TGTGCCAGCAGCTTCGTTGTTCTAGCGGGAGGGCCGAGGGGAAATACGCAGTATTTT	TRBJ2-3	TRBV7-2	TRBD2	.
CASSTLNTGELFF	TGTGCCAGTAGTACCCTGAACACCGGGGAGCTGTTTTTT	TRBJ2-2	TRBV19	.	.
CASSPAGWGTEGYEQYF	TGTGCCAGCAGCCCTGCGGGGTGGGGGACCGAGGGCTACGAGCAGTACTTC	TRBJ2-7	TRBV3-1	.	.
CASSLGTTEQFF	TGTGCCAGCAGCTTAGGGACCACTGAGCAGTTCTTC	TRBJ2-1	TRBV7-9	.	many
CASGLWGRRLEKLFF	TGTGCTAGTGGTCTCTGGGGGCGCCGGCTCGAAAAACTGTTTTTT	TRBJ1-4	TRBV12-5	.	few
CSARDWAGGAYEQYF	TGCAGTGCTAGAGATTGGGCAGGGGGGGCCTACGAGCAGTACTTC	TRBJ2-7	TRBV20-1	.	.
CASSLTGTEQYF	TGTGCCAGCAGCTTGACCGGGACAGAGCAGTACTTC	TRBJ2-7	TRBV14	.	.
CASSANVGTGLYF	TGTGCCAGCAGTGCAAACGTAGGGACAGGGCTGTACTTC	TRBJ2-7	TRBV27	TRBD1	.
CASSPGQFFNEKLFF	TGTGCCAGCAGTCCCGGACAGTTTTTTAATGAAAAACTGTTTTTT	TRBJ1-4	TRBV28	.	many